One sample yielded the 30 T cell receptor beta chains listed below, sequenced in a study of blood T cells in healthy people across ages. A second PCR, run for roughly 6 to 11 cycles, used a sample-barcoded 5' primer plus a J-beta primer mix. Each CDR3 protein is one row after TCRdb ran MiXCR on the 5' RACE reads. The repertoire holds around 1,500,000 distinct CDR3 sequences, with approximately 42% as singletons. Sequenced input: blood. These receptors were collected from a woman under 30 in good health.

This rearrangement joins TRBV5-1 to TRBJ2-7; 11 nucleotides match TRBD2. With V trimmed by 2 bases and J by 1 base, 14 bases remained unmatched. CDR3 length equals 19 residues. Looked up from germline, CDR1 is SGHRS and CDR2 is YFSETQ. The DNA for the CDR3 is TGCGCCAGCAGCTTTGTCGGACTTAACGGACTAGCGGGTTCCTACGAGCAGTACTTC. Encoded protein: CASSFVGLNGLAGSYEQYF.

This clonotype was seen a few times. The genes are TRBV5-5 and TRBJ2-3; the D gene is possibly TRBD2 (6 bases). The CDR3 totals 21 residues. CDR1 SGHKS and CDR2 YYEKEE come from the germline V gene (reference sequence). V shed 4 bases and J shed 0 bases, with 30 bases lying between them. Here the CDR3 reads CASSGTKFDPGLTTSTDTQYF. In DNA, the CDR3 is TGTGCCAGCAGCGGTACGAAATTTGATCCGGGACTCACTACTAGCACAGATACGCAGTATTTT.

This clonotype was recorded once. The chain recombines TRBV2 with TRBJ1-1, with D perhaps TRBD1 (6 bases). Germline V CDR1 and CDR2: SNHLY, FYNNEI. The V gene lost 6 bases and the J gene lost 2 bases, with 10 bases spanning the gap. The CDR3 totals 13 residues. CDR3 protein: CASSGTYNTEAFF. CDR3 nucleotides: TGTGCCAGCAGCGGGACATATAACACTGAAGCTTTCTTT.

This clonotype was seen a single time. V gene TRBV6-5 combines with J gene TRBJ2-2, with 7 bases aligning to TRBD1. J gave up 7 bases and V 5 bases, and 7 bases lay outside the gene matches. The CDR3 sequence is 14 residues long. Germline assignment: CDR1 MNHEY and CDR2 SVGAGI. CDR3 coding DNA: TGTGCCAGCAGTCCCAAGGGGGCTAACGGGGAGCTGTTTTTT. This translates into CASSPKGANGELFF.

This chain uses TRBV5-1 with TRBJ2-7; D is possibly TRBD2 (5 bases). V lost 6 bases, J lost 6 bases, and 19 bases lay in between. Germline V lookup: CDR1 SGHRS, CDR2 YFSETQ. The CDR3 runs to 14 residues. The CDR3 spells CASKLHERAIEQYF. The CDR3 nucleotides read TGCGCCAGCAAACTACATGAGAGGGCGATCGAGCAGTACTTC.

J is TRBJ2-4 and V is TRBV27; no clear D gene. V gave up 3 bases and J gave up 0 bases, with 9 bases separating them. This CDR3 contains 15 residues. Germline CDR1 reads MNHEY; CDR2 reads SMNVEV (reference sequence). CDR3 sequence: CASSLIGLAKNIQYF. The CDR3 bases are TGTGCCAGCAGTTTGATAGGGCTAGCCAAAAACATTCAGTACTTC.

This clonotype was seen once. Written as DNA, the CDR3 is TGCGCCAGCTCGGGGACAGGGATGACTGAAGCTTTCTTT. Translation: CASSGTGMTEAFF. J is TRBJ1-1 and V is TRBV10-2, with 9 bases lining up with TRBD1. The length of the CDR3 is 13 residues. Germline CDR1 and CDR2: WSHSY and SAAADI. Trimming cost V 8 bases and J 5 bases; bases outside gene matches: 6.

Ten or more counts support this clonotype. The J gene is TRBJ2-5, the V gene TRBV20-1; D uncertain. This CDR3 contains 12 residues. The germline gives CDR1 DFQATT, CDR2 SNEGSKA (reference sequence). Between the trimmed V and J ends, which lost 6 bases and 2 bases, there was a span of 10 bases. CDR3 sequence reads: CSAQYGQETQYF. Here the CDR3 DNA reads TGCAGTGCCCAGTACGGTCAAGAGACCCAGTACTTC.

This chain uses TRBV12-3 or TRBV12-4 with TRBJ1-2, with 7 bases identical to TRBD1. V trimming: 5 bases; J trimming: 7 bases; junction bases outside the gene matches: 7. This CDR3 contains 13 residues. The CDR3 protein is CASSVGGGTGYTF. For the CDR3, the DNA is TGTGCCAGCAGTGTGGGAGGGGGCACTGGCTACACCTTC.

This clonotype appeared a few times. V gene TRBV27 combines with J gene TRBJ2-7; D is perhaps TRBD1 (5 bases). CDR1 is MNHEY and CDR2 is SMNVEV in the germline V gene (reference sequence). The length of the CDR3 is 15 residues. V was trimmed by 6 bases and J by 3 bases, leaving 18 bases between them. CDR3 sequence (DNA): TGTGCCAGCAGCCTACGTGGACAACACCTCTACGAGCAGTACTTC. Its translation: CASSLRGQHLYEQYF.

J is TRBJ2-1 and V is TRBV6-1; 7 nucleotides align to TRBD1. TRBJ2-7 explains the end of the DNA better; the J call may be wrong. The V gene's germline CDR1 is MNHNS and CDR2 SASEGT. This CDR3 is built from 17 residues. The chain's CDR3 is CASSRSTGQGSYNEQYF. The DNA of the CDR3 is TGTGCCAGCAGCCGTTCGACAGGGCAGGGTTCCTACAATGAGCAGTACTTC.

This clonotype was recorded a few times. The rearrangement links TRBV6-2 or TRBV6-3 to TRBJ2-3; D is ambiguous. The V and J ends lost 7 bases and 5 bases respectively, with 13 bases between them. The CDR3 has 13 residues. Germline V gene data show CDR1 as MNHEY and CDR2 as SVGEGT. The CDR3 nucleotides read TGTGCCAGCACTAGGGCGCTCGGAGATACGCAGTATTTT. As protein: CASTRALGDTQYF.

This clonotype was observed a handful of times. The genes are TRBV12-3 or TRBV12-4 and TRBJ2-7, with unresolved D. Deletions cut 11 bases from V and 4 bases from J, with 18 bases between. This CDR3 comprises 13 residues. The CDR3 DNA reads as TGTGCCGGAGCAAGTTCTTCAGTGTACGAGCAGTACTTC. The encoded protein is CAGASSSVYEQYF.

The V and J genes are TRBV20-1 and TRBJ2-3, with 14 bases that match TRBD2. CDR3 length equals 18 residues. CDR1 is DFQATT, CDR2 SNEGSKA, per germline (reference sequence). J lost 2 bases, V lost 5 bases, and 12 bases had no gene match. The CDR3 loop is CSAVPTSGRASDTDTQYF. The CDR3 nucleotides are TGCAGTGCTGTCCCGACTAGCGGGAGGGCCTCGGACACAGATACGCAGTATTTT.

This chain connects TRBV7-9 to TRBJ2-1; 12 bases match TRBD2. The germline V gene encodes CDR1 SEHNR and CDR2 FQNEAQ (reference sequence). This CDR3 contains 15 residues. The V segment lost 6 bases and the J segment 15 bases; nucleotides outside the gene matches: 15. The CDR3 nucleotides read TGTGCCAGCAGGCCCACCTCTAGCGGGAGGGTTATCACGTTCTTC. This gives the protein CASRPTSSGRVITFF.

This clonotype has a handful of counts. This CDR3 reads CASKRAYQETQYF. The CDR3, as DNA: TGTGCCAGCAAGCGGGCTTACCAAGAGACCCAGTACTTC. The genes are TRBV21-1 and TRBJ2-5; no DNA check was done on the table's D call, TRBD2. TRBV21-1 is assigned pseudogene status. The CDR3 consists of 13 residues.

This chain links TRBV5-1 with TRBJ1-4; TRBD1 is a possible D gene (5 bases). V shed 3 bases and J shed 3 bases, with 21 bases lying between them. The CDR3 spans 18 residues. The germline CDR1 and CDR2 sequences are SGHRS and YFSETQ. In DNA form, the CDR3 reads TGCGCCAGCAGCTGGACCCAATTGGTTGGGGACCCTAATGAAAAACTGTTTTTT. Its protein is CASSWTQLVGDPNEKLFF.

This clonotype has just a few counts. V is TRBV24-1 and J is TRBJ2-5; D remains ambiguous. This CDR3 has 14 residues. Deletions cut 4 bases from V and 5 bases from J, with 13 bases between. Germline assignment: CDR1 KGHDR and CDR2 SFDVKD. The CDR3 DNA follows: TGTGCCACCAGTGACCCTTGGGCCGGGGAGACCCAGTACTTC. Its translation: CATSDPWAGETQYF.

CDR3 coding DNA: TGCAGTGCCCGACCGGGACTAGCGGGAGACACGCAGTATTTT. Translating it yields CSARPGLAGDTQYF. This chain uses TRBV20-1 with TRBJ2-3, with 14 bases matching TRBD2. J was trimmed by 9 bases and V by 6 bases; bases with no gene match: 8. The CDR3 covers 14 residues. CDR1 is DFQATT and CDR2 is SNEGSKA in the germline V gene (reference sequence).

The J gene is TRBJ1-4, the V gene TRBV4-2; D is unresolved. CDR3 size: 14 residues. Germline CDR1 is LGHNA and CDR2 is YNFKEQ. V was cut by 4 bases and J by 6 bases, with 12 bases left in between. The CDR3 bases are TGTGCCAGCAGCCGGGAAATTGGGGATGAAAAACTGTTTTTT. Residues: CASSREIGDEKLFF.

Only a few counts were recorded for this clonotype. For the CDR3, the DNA is TGTGCCAGCACCAAAGATGCCGGGGAGCTGTTTTTT. It translates to CASTKDAGELFF. The rearrangement joins TRBV7-9 to TRBJ2-2; D remains ambiguous. CDR3 length equals 12 residues. The V end lost 7 bases, the J end lost 6 bases, and 9 bases lay between the germline ends. The germline gives CDR1 SEHNR, CDR2 FQNEAQ (reference sequence). The whole variable domain, filled in from reference TRBV7-9 and TRBJ2-2, reads DTGVSQNPRHKITKRGQNVTFRCDPISEHNRLYWYRQTLGQGPEFLTYFQNEAQLEKSRLLSDRFSAERPKGSFSTLEIQRTEQGDSAMYLCASTKDAGELFFGEGSRLTVL.

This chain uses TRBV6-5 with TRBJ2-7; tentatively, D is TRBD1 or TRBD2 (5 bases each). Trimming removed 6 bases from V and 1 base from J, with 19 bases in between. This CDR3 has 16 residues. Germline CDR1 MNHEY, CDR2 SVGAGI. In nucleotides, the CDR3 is TGTGCCAGCAGAAAATACGCCGGGACGGCATCCTACGAGCAGTACTTC. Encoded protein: CASRKYAGTASYEQYF.

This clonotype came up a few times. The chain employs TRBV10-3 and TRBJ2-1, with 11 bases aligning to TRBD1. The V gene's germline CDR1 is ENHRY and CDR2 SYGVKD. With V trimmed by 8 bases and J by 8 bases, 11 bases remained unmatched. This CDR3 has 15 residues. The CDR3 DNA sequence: TGTGCCATCGCCGATCCGGGACAGGGGGTCGATGAGCAGTTCTTC. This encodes CAIADPGQGVDEQFF.

This CDR3 is CASSPQTGSEQFF. CDR3 nucleotides: TGTGCCAGCAGCCCCCAAACAGGGAGTGAGCAGTTCTTC. The chain is built from TRBV11-2 and TRBJ2-1, with D possibly TRBD1 on 6 matching bases. This CDR3 region has 13 residues. Trimming left V 5 bases short and J 9 bases short, with 14 bases between. CDR1 is SGHAT and CDR2 is FQNNGV in the germline V gene.

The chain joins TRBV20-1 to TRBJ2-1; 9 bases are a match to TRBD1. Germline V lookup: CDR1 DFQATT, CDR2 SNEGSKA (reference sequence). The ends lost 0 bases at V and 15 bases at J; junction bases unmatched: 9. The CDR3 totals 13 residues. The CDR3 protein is CSARDQQGAPLFF. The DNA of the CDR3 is TGCAGTGCTAGAGATCAACAGGGGGCTCCTCTGTTCTTC.

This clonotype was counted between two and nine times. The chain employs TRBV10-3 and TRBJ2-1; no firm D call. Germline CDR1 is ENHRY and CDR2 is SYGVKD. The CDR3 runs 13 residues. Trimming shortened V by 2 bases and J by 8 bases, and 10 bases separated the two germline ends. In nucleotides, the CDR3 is TGTGCCATCAGTGAGAGGACCACGCATGAGCAGTTCTTC. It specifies CAISERTTHEQFF.

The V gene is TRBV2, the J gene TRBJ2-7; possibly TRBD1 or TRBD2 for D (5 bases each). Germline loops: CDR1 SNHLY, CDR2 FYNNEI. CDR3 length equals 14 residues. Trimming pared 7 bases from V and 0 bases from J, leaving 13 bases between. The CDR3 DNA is TGTGCCAGCATCAAGTCAGGGACCTCCTACGAGCAGTACTTC. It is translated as CASIKSGTSYEQYF.

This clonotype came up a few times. CDR3 sequence: CASSLRTGPNYGYTF. The CDR3 coding sequence is TGTGCCAGCAGTCTTCGGACAGGCCCTAACTATGGCTACACCTTC. The chain joins TRBV27 to TRBJ1-2; 7 positions agree with TRBD1. The germline gives CDR1 MNHEY, CDR2 SMNVEV (reference sequence). V lost 5 bases and J lost 0; bases outside the gene matches: 6. The CDR3 is made up of 15 amino acids.

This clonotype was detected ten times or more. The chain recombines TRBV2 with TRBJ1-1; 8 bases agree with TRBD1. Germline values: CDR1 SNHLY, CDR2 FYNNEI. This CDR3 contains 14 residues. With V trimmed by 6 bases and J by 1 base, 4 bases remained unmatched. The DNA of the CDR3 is TGTGCCAGCAGGCCCGGGACAGGGAACACTGAAGCTTTCTTT. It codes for CASRPGTGNTEAFF.

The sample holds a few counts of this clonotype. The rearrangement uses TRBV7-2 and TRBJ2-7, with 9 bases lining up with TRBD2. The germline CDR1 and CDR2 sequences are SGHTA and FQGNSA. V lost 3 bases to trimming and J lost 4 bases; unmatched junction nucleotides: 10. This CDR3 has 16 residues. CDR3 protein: CASSFEMGLAGYEQYF. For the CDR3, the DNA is TGTGCCAGCAGCTTCGAAATGGGGCTAGCGGGGTACGAGCAGTACTTC. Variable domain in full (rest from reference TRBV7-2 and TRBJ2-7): GAGVSQSPSNKVTEKGKDVELRCDPISGHTALYWYRQSLGQGLEFLIYFQGNSAPDKSGLPSDRFSAERTGGSVSTLTIQRTQQEDSAVYLCASSFEMGLAGYEQYFGPGTRLTVT.